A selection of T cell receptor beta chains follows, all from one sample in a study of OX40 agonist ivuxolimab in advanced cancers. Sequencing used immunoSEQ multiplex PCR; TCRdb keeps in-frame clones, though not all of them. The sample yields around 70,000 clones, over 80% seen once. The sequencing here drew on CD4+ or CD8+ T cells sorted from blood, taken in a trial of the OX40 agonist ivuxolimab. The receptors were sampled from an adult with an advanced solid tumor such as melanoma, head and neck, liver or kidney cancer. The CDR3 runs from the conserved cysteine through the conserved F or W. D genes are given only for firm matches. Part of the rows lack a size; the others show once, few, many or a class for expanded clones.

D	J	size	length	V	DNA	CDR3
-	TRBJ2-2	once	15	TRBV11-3	TGTGCCAGCAGCCCAGCACGGGGGGCCGGCGGGGAGCTGTTTTTT	CASSPARGAGGELFF
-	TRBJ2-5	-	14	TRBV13	TGTGCCAGCAGCTTAGCGGGGTTTGTGGAGACCCAGTACTTC	CASSLAGFVETQYF
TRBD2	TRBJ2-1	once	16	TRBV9	TGTGCCAGCAGCGTATCTAGCGGGAGGGCCTACAATGAGCAGTTCTTC	CASSVSSGRAYNEQFF
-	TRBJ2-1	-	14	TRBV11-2	TGTGCCAGCAGCCTGAATTTTAGAGGCAATGAGCAGTTCTTC	CASSLNFRGNEQFF
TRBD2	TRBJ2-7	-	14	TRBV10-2	TGCGCCAGCAGTGCGGCGGGAGGGATCTCCGAGCAGTACTTC	CASSAAGGISEQYF
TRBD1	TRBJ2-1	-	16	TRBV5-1	TGCGCCAGCAGTCAACGCCGGGACAGCTATAACAATGAGCAGTTCTTC	CASSQRRDSYNNEQFF
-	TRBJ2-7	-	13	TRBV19	TGTGCCAGTTGTAGAAGATGCAGGGTGGCGCAGTACTTC	CASCRRCRVAQYF
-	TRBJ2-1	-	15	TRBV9	TGTGCCAGCAGCGTAGGGGGTAATTCCTACAATGAGCAGTTCTTC	CASSVGGNSYNEQFF
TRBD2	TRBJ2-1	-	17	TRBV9	TGTGCCAGCAGCCCACGACTAGCGGCCAGGCATGACAATGAGCAGTTCTTC	CASSPRLAARHDNEQFF
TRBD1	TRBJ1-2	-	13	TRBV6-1	TGTGCCAACAGCAGGGGGTTGAACTATGGCTACACCTTC	CANSRGLNYGYTF
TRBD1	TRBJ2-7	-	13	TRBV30	TGTGCCTGGAACAGGGGCGGAACCTACGAGCAGTACTTC	CAWNRGGTYEQYF
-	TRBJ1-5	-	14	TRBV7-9	TGTGCCAGCAGCCCAGGACGCGATAATCAGCCCCAGCATTTT	CASSPGRDNQPQHF
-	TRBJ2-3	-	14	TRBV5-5	TGTGCCAGCAGCTTGGTCTCTAGCACAGATACGCAGTATTTT	CASSLVSSTDTQYF
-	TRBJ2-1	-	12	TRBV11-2	TGTGCCAGCAGCTTAGAATACAATGAGCAGTTCTTC	CASSLEYNEQFF
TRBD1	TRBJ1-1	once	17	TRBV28	TGTGCCAGCAGTTTTATGGCAGGGGGTTTTGATGCCGCTGAAGCTTTCTTT	CASSFMAGGFDAAEAFF
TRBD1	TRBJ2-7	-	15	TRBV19	TGTGCCAGTAGTATCGGAGGACAGGGTTACTACGAGCAGTACTTC	CASSIGGQGYYEQYF